This TCR beta chain was obtained from a study of T cell repertoires in cytomegalovirus infection. TCRdb re-called the reads with MiXCR, one entry per CDR3 protein. The sample shows around 630,000 distinct CDR3 sequences, approximately 25% of them seen only once. Germline V gene data show CDR1 as MNHEY and CDR2 as SMNVEV (reference sequence). The CDR3 is made up of 16 amino acids. The germline V and J ends were trimmed by 5 bases and 1 base, with 16 bases remaining between them. The sample taken for sequencing was CD8+ T cells from PBMCs. This chain links TRBV27 with TRBJ2-3; the D gene could be TRBD1 or TRBD2 (5 bases each). This receptor was taken from a human donor in good health (CMV status not recorded). Some clones in this sample may be carry-over from other donors' samples. For the CDR3, the DNA is TGTGCCAGCAGTCTCCCCCCGGGACCCCGCACAGATACGCAGTATTTT. Protein product: CASSLPPGPRTDTQYF.